A single sample gave rise to the 19 T cell receptor beta chains below, sequenced in a study of shared clonotypes between healthy human individuals. The assay was immunoSEQ multiplex PCR, and TCRdb's table has in-frame clones only and misses some. The sample includes a few million clones, about 92% of them seen just once. Material: naive CD4+ T cells from PBMCs. Stated subset: CD45RA+ positively selected. These receptor sequences come from a man aged 18 to 29 in good health. Some clones in this sample may be carry-over from other donors' samples.

In its sample, this clone was seen once. This chain uses TRBV28 with TRBJ2-7, with D tentatively TRBD1 or TRBD2 (7 bases each). Trimming left V 6 bases short and J 1 base short, with 13 bases between. Germline CDR1 and CDR2: MDHEN and SYDVKM. The CDR3 spans 14 residues. The CDR3 reads CASSVRGGSYEQYF. DNA for the CDR3: TGTGCCAGCAGCGTCAGGGGGGGGTCCTACGAGCAGTACTTC.

The chain uses TRBV5-1 and TRBJ1-1, with a tentative D call TRBD1 (5 bases). The CDR3 contains 14 residues. Per germline, CDR1 SGHRS and CDR2 YFSETQ. Trimming removed 1 base at V and 7 bases at J, with 14 bases between. The CDR3 sequence is CASSLSLQEGEAFF. The CDR3 DNA reads as TGCGCCAGCAGCTTGTCATTACAGGAAGGTGAAGCTTTCTTT.

The chain has TRBV5-5 and TRBJ1-1, with D uncertain. V shed 0 bases and J shed 2 bases, with 8 bases lying between them. CDR3 length: 14 amino acids. CDR1 is SGHKS, CDR2 YYEKEE, per germline (reference sequence). The CDR3 DNA is TGTGCCAGCAGCTTGGGACACCCAAACACTGAAGCTTTCTTT. Its translation: CASSLGHPNTEAFF.

The rearrangement links TRBV19 to TRBJ1-2; possible D gene TRBD1, 5 bases. The CDR3 has 19 amino acids. Trimming pared 7 bases from V and 2 bases from J, leaving 29 bases between. The germline CDR1 and CDR2 sequences are LNHDA and SQIVND (reference sequence). The CDR3 sequence is CASTNRVRNGRGPNYGYTF. DNA for the CDR3: TGTGCCAGTACAAATAGGGTCAGAAATGGGAGGGGACCAAACTATGGCTACACCTTC.

V and J are TRBV27 and TRBJ1-2; D ambiguous. Trimming cost V 0 bases and J 2 bases, with 10 bases left between them. Per germline, CDR1 MNHEY and CDR2 SMNVEV (reference sequence). The CDR3 has 15 amino acids. The CDR3 coding sequence is TGTGCCAGCAGTTTATCCCCGGCGGCCAACTATGGCTACACCTTC. It translates to CASSLSPAANYGYTF.

V usage is TRBV28 and J usage is TRBJ1-2; D call uncertain. The V gene's germline CDR1 is MDHEN and CDR2 SYDVKM. This CDR3 has 15 residues. The V end was cut by 5 bases, the J end by 8 bases, with 21 bases between. DNA of the CDR3: TGTGCCAGCAGTCCGCCCCCGAAAGGGTCCGGAGGCTACACCTTC. Its protein is CASSPPPKGSGGYTF.

This sequence joins TRBV5-6 and TRBJ2-1; TRBD2 agrees at 8 bases. The CDR3 is made up of 19 amino acids. Trimming at V came to 3 bases and at J to 7 bases, leaving 21 bases not matched to a gene. The germline V gene has CDR1 SGHDT and CDR2 YYEEEE. In DNA, the CDR3 is TGTGCCAGCAGCTATGTGGCGGGGGGATTACAGGGAAGGGGTAATGAGCAGTTCTTC. Translation gives CASSYVAGGLQGRGNEQFF.

The genes are TRBV28 and TRBJ2-2, with a possible D match to TRBD1 (6 bases). This CDR3 is built from 14 residues. The V gene lost 1 base and the J gene lost 7 bases, with 10 bases spanning the gap. Germline V gene lookup returns CDR1 MDHEN and CDR2 SYDVKM. The CDR3 loop is CASSLFQGHGELFF. As DNA, the CDR3 is TGTGCCAGCAGTTTATTCCAGGGACACGGGGAGCTGTTTTTT.

The chain couples TRBV7-3 to TRBJ2-3; D ambiguous. The CDR3 is made up of 13 amino acids. V gave up 4 bases and J gave up 4 bases, with 9 bases separating them. The V gene's germline CDR1 is SGHTA and CDR2 FQGTGA. The CDR3 DNA reads TGTGCCAGCAGCTCCTGGGCGGCAGATACGCAGTATTTT. This encodes CASSSWAADTQYF.

V gene TRBV6-5 combines with J gene TRBJ1-2; D gene uncertain. Germline CDR1 MNHEY, CDR2 SVGAGI. The CDR3 is 16 residues long. V lost 0 bases and J lost 3, with 14 bases in between. CDR3 protein: CASSYSKGNGDYGYTF. CDR3 nucleotides: TGTGCCAGCAGTTACTCAAAAGGGAATGGGGACTATGGCTACACCTTC.

J is TRBJ1-1 and V is TRBV6-1; no firm D call. V lost 10 bases and J lost 0, with 15 bases in between. CDR3 length equals 14 residues. The germline gives CDR1 MNHNS, CDR2 SASEGT. CDR3 amino acids: CATGRPRMNTEAFF. The CDR3 DNA is TGTGCCACAGGACGGCCTAGGATGAACACTGAAGCTTTCTTT.

A single count supports this clone. The CDR3 DNA reads TGCAGCGTTGATACAGGGGTGGACGAGCAGTACTTC. This codes for CSVDTGVDEQYF. The chain employs TRBV29-1 and TRBJ2-7; 7 bases align to TRBD1. This CDR3 contains 12 residues. CDR1 is SQVTM and CDR2 is ANQGSEA in the germline V gene. V was clipped by 3 bases and J by 5 bases; unmatched bases: 4.

CDR3 DNA: TGTGCCAGCTCACCTGGGACAATGGATAGCAATCAGCCCCAGCATTTT. Amino acids: CASSPGTMDSNQPQHF. V gene TRBV18 combines with J gene TRBJ1-5; possible D gene TRBD1, 6 bases. CDR1 is KGHSH and CDR2 is LQKENI in the germline V gene. The germline V and J ends were trimmed by 3 bases and 0 bases, with 12 bases remaining between them. The CDR3 length is 16 residues.

This sequence joins TRBV7-9 and TRBJ2-7, with no clear D. CDR1 is SEHNR, CDR2 FQNEAQ, per germline (reference sequence). This CDR3 has 14 residues. Trimming stripped 8 bases from V and 2 bases from J, with 16 bases between. The CDR3 loop is CASGPRDGAYEQYF. CDR3 in DNA: TGTGCCAGCGGACCGCGAGACGGTGCCTACGAGCAGTACTTC.

This clone appeared a single time. The chain uses TRBV11-2 and TRBJ2-7; unclear D gene. The CDR3 consists of 13 residues. The germline V gene has CDR1 SGHAT and CDR2 FQNNGV. With 1 base removed from V and 4 bases from J, the gap between germline ends came to 8 bases. The CDR3 bases are TGTGCCAGCAGCTTAGTGAGTCCTTACGAGCAGTACTTC. This sequence encodes CASSLVSPYEQYF.

This chain joins TRBV6-6 and TRBJ1-5; unclear D gene. The V end lost 6 bases, the J end lost 0 bases, and 15 bases lay between the germline ends. Germline V gene data show CDR1 as MNHNY and CDR2 as SVGAGI (reference sequence). The CDR3 runs 16 residues. In DNA form, the CDR3 reads TGTGCCAGCAGCCGACGTTTTCGGGATAGCAATCAGCCCCAGCATTTT. It codes for CASSRRFRDSNQPQHF.

J is TRBJ2-7 and V is TRBV5-5; D not certain. The CDR3 runs to 15 residues. Germline CDR1 SGHKS, CDR2 YYEKEE (reference sequence). Trimming stripped 0 bases from V and 0 bases from J, with 10 bases between. DNA of the CDR3: TGTGCCAGCAGCTTGGCTGGCAGCCCCTCCTACGAGCAGTACTTC. Protein: CASSLAGSPSYEQYF. The variable domain in full, completed from reference TRBV5-5 and TRBJ2-7, reads DAGVTQSPTHLIKTRGQQVTLRCSPISGHKSVSWYQQVLGQGPQFIFQYYEKEERGRGNFPDRFSARQFPNYSSELNVNALLLGDSALYLCASSLAGSPSYEQYFGPGTRLTVT.

DNA for the CDR3: TGTGCCAGCAGCCCCAGGACTAGCGGGAGCAACGAGCAGTACTTC. The encoded protein is CASSPRTSGSNEQYF. The rearrangement links TRBV5-4 to TRBJ2-7, with 13 bases that match TRBD2. Germline-derived CDR1 and CDR2 are SGHNT and YYREEE (reference sequence). The V segment lost 4 bases and the J segment 5 bases; nucleotides outside the gene matches: 6. The CDR3 has 15 residues.

The rearrangement uses TRBV5-4 and TRBJ2-7, with a weak D call TRBD1 (7 bases). The CDR3 spans 15 residues. V was cut by 1 base and J by 2 bases, with 13 bases left in between. Germline values: CDR1 SGHNT, CDR2 YYREEE (reference sequence). CDR3 amino acids: CASSLRGRGAYEQYF. CDR3 DNA: TGTGCCAGCAGCTTGAGGGGCAGGGGGGCCTACGAGCAGTACTTC.